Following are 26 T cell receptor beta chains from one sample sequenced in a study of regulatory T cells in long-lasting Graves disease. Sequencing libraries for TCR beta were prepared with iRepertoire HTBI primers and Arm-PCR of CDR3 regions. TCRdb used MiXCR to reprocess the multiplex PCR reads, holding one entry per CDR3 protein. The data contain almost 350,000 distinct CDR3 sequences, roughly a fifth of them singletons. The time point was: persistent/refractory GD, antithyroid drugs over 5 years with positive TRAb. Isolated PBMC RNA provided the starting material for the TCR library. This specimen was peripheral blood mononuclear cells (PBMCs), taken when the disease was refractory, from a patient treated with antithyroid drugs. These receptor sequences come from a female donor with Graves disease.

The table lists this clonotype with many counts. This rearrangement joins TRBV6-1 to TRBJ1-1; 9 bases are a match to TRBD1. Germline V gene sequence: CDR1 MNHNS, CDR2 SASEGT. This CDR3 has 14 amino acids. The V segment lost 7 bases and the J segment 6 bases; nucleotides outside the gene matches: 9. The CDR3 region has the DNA TGTGCCAGCACCTACAGGGGGCTCTTCTCTGAAGCTTTCTTT. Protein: CASTYRGLFSEAFF.

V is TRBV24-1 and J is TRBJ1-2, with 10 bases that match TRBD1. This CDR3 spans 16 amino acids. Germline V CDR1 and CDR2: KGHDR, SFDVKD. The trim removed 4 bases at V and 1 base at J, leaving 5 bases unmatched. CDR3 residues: CATSDPGQGINYGYTF. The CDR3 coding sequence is TGTGCCACCAGTGACCCGGGACAGGGGATTAACTATGGCTACACCTTC.

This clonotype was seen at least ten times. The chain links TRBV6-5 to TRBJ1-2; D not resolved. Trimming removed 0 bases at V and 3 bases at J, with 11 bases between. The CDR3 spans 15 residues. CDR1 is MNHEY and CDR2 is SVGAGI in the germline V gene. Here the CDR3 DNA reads TGTGCCAGCAGTTACTCCGCGGGAAATCACTATGGCTACACCTTC. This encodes CASSYSAGNHYGYTF.

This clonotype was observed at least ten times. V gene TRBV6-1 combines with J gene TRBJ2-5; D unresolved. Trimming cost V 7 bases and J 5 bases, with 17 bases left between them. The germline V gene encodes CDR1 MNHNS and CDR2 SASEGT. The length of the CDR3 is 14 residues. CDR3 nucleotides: TGTGCCAGCACCCCGGACCGAACTGGGGAGACCCAGTACTTC. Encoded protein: CASTPDRTGETQYF.

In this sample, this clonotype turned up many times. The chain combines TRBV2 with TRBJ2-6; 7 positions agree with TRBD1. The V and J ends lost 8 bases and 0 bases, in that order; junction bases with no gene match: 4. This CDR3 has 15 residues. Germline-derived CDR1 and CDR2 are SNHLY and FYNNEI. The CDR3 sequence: CASFNRGSGANVLTF. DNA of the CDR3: TGTGCCAGCTTCAACAGGGGCTCTGGGGCCAACGTCCTGACTTTC.

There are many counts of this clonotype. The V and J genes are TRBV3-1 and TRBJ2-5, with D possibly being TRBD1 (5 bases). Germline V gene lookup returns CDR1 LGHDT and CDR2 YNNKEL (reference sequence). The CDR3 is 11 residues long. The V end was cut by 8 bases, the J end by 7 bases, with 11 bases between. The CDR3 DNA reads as TGTGCCAGCGGGGCGATCGGGACCCAGTACTTC. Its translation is CASGAIGTQYF.

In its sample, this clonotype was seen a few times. CDR3 residues: CASSFVSAGYTF. As DNA, the CDR3 is TGTGCCAGCAGCTTCGTTTCAGCTGGCTACACCTTC. This chain joins TRBV7-2 and TRBJ1-2, with D unclear. The CDR3 totals 12 residues. V was trimmed by 3 bases and J by 7 bases, leaving 9 bases between them. CDR1 is SGHTA, CDR2 FQGNSA, per germline.

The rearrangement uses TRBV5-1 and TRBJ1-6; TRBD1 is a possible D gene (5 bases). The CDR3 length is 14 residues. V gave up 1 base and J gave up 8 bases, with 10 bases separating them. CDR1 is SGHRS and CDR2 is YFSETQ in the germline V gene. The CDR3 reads CASSLRGLDSPLHF. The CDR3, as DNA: TGCGCCAGCAGCTTGCGGGGCCTGGATTCACCCCTCCACTTT.

As DNA, the CDR3 is TGTGCCAGCAGCTTCCCTCCGGGACAGGGGACCAACGTCCTGACTTTC. Translation gives CASSFPPGQGTNVLTF. This chain uses TRBV7-3 with TRBJ2-6; 10 bases are shared with TRBD1. The CDR3 sequence is 16 residues long. From germline, CDR1 is SGHTA and CDR2 FQGTGA. With 3 bases clipped from V and 8 bases from J, the junction kept 7 bases outside the gene matches.

The CDR3 here is CASSLTPLAKNIQYF. The CDR3 nucleotides read TGCGCCAGCAGCCTGACCCCCTTAGCCAAAAACATTCAGTACTTC. This sequence joins TRBV5-1 and TRBJ2-4; D is unclear. Germline V gene data show CDR1 as SGHRS and CDR2 as YFSETQ. Trimming took 4 bases from V and 0 from J, leaving 11 bases between them. This CDR3 region has 15 residues.

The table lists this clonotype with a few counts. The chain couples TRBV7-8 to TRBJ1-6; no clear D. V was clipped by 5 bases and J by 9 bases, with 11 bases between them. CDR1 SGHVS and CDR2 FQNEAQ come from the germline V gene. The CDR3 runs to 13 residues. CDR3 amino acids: CASSTTGGSPLHF. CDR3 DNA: TGTGCCAGCAGCACCACCGGAGGTTCACCCCTCCACTTT.

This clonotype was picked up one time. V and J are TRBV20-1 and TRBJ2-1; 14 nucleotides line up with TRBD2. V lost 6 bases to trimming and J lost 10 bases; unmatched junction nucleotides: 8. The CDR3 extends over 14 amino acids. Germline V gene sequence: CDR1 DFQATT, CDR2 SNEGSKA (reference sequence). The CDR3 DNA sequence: TGCAGTGCCTCGGGACTAGCGGGAGTTGAGGAGCAGTTCTTC. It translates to CSASGLAGVEEQFF.

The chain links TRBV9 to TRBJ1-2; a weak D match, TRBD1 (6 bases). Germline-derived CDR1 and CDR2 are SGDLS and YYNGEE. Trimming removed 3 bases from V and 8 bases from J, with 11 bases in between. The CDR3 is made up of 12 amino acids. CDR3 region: CASSGTAGGYTF. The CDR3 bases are TGTGCCAGCAGCGGGACAGCGGGGGGCTACACCTTC.

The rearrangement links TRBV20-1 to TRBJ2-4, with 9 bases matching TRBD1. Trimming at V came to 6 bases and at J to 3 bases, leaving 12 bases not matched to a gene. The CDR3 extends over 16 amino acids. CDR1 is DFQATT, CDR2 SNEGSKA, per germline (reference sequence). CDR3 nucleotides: TGCAGTGCCTTCTTAACAGGGGGCGCGGGCAAAAACATTCAGTACTTC. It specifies CSAFLTGGAGKNIQYF.

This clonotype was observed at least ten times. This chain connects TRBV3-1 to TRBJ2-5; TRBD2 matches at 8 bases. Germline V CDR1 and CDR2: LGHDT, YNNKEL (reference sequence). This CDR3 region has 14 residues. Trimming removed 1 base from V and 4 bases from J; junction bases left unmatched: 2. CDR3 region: CASSQAGGGETQYF. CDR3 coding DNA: TGTGCCAGCAGCCAAGCGGGGGGGGGAGAGACCCAGTACTTC.

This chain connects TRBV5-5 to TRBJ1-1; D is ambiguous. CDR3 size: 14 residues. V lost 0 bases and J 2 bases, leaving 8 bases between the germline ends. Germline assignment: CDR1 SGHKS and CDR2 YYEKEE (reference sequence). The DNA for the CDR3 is TGTGCCAGCAGCTTGGGTGAGATTAACACTGAAGCTTTCTTT. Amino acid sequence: CASSLGEINTEAFF.

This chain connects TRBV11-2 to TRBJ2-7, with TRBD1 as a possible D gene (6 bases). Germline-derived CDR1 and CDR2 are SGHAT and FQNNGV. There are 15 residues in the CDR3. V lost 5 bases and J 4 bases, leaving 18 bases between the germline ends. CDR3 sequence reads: CASSPNRDIGYEQYF. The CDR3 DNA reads TGTGCCAGCAGCCCGAACCGGGACATTGGGTACGAGCAGTACTTC.

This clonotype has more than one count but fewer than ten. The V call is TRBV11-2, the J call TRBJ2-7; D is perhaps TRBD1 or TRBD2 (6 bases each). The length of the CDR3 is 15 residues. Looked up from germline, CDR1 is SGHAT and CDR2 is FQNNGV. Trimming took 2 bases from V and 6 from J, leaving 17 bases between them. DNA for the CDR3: TGTGCCAGCAGCTTAAGGGGGGACTTCGGGAGCGAGCAGTACTTC. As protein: CASSLRGDFGSEQYF.

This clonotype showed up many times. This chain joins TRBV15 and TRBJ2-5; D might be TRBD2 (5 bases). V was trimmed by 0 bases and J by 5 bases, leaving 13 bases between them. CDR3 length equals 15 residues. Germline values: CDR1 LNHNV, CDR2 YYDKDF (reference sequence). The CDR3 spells CATSRDGGRAETQYF. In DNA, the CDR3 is TGTGCCACCAGCAGAGATGGAGGTCGGGCGGAGACCCAGTACTTC. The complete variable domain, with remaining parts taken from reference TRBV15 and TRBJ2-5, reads DAMVIQNPRYQVTQFGKPVTLSCSQTLNHNVMYWYQQKSSQAPKLLFHYYDKDFNNEADTPDNFQSRRPNTSFCFLDIRSPGLGDTAMYLCATSRDGGRAETQYFGPGTRLLVL.

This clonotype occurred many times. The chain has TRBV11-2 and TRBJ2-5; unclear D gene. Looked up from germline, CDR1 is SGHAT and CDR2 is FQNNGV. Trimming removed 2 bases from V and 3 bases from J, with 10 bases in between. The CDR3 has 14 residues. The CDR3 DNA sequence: TGTGCCAGCAGCTTACATCGACTGAAAGAGACCCAGTACTTC. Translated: CASSLHRLKETQYF. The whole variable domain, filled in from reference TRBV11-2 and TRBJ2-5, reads EAGVAQSPRYKIIEKRQSVAFWCNPISGHATLYWYQQILGQGPKLLIQFQNNGVVDDSQLPKDRFSAERLKGVDSTLKIQPAKLEDSAVYLCASSLHRLKETQYFGPGTRLLVL.

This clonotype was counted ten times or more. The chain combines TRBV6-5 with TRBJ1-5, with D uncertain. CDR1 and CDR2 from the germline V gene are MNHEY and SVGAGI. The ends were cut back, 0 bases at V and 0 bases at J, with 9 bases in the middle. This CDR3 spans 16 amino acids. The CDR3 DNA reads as TGTGCCAGCAGTTACTCGTCGGCGCTTAGCAATCAGCCCCAGCATTTT. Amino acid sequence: CASSYSSALSNQPQHF.

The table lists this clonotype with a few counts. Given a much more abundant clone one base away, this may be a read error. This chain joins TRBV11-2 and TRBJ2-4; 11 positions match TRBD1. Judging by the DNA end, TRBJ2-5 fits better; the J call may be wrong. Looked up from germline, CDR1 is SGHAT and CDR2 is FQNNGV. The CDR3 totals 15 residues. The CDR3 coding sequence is TGTGCCAGCAGCCGATTGGCGGGACAGGGGGGGACCCAGTACTTC. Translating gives CASSRLAGQGGTQYF.

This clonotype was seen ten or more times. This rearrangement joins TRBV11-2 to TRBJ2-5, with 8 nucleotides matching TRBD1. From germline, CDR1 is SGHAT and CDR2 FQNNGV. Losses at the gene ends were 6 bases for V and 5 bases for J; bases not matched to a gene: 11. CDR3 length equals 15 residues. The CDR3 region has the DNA TGTGCCAGCAGACTACTCCAGGGGGCGCTTGAGACCCAGTACTTC. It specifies CASRLLQGALETQYF.

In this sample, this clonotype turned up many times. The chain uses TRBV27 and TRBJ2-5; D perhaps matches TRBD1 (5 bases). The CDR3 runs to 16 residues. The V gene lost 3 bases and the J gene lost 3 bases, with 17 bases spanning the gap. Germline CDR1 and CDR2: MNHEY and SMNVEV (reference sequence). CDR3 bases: TGTGCCAGCAGTTTGATAGGGGAAAGGGGCGAAGAGACCCAGTACTTC. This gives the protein CASSLIGERGEETQYF.

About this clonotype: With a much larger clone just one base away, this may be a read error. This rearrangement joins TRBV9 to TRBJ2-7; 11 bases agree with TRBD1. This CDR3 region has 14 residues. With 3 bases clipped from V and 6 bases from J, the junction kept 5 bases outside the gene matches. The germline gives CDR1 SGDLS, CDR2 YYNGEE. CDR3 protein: CASSAGQGGGEQYF. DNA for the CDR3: TGTGCCAGCAGCGCGGGACAGGGGGGAGGCGAGCAGTACTTC.

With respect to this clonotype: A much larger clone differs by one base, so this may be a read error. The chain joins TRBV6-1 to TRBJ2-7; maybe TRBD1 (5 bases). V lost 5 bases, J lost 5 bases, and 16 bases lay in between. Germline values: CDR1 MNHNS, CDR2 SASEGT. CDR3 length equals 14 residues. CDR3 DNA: TGTGCCAGCAGTCGGACATTAGTAGCCCACGAGCAGTACTTC. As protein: CASSRTLVAHEQYF.